This T cell receptor beta chain comes out of a study of OX40 agonist ivuxolimab in advanced cancers. Germline V gene lookup returns CDR1 MNHEY and CDR2 SMNVEV (reference sequence). This CDR3 is built from 15 residues. V lost 6 bases to trimming and J lost 5 bases; unmatched junction nucleotides: 4. Libraries were prepared by immunoSEQ multiplex PCR; TCRdb keeps only in-frame clonotypes and omits some of them. The data contain approximately 69,000 clones, almost 85% of them seen just once; the ten biggest clones take up 7.9%. This specimen consisted of CD4+ or CD8+ T cells sorted from blood, obtained in a trial of the OX40 agonist ivuxolimab. The source is an adult with an advanced solid tumor such as melanoma, head and neck, liver or kidney cancer. The V gene is TRBV27, the J gene TRBJ2-3, with 14 positions matching TRBD2. The CDR3 loop reads CASSSGLAGGDTQYF. The CDR3 DNA is TGTGCCAGCAGCTCCGGACTAGCGGGAGGAGATACGCAGTATTTT.